This T cell receptor beta chain was recorded in a study of PD-L1 blockade in urothelial cancer. At the level of the study: Blood samples had a median of 141,255 T cells, tens of thousands of unique TCRs, and clonality about 0.074.

Study findings and constraints: Where pretreatment blood TCR clonality fell below the median, better survival was predicted.

The sample's time point: peripheral blood 6 weeks after treatment start. Between 1 and 8 samples, pretreatment and on-treatment, were given by each patient. Between the trimmed V and J ends, which lost 3 bases and 3 bases, there was a span of 15 bases. The germline V gene encodes CDR1 KGHSH and CDR2 LQKENI. CDR3 length: 16 residues. This clone was seen just once. No antigen is known for it. Assay used: immunoSEQ multiplex PCR; TCRdb lists only in-frame clones, some missing. The table shows about 43,000 clones, with about four fifths occurring only once. The origin of this receptor is a man between 60 and 75 years old with urothelial cancer. Sequenced here: PBMCs, sampled around atezolizumab (anti-PD-L1) treatment. The chain has TRBV18 and TRBJ1-3; a weak D match, TRBD1 (5 bases). CDR3 sequence (DNA): TGTGCCAGCTCACCCTGGACGGGGGAAGGTGGAAACACCATATATTTT. It encodes CASSPWTGEGGNTIYF.